Listed below are T cell receptor beta chains from one sample, sequenced in a study of regulatory T cells in long-lasting Graves disease. From the multiplex PCR reads, TCRdb called clonotypes with MiXCR, one entry per CDR3 protein. The table shows approximately 470,000 distinct CDR3 sequences, with under 20% occurring only once. The sample was also reused in another study, on T cells in Graves' hyperthyroidism and ophthalmopathy.

Sequencing was performed on peripheral blood mononuclear cells (PBMCs), taken at new diagnosis, from a patient treated with antithyroid drugs. These receptors came from a man aged 35 to 55 with Graves disease. Each CDR3 is given with its conserved first and last residue. D genes are given only for firm matches. Clone size, where shown, is once, few, many, or a class for clones that have expanded.

d_gene	abundance	v_gene	j_gene	CDR3aa	CDR3nt
.	many	TRBV28	TRBJ2-7	CASSEWAGSEEQYF	TGTGCCAGCAGTGAGTGGGCGGGGAGTGAAGAGCAGTACTTC
.	many	TRBV6-1	TRBJ2-7	CASSGESGYEQYF	TGTGCCAGCAGTGGGGAATCAGGCTACGAGCAGTACTTC
TRBD1	many	TRBV30	TRBJ1-1	CAWSPTGQGAAGGAFF	TGTGCCTGGAGTCCCACGGGACAGGGGGCGGCCGGGGGTGCTTTCTTT
.	many	TRBV7-9	TRBJ2-7	CASRLNNYEQYF	TGTGCCAGCCGACTAAACAACTACGAGCAGTACTTC
.	many	TRBV12-3/TRBV12-4	TRBJ1-1	CASKVRHTEAFF	TGTGCCAGCAAGGTTCGGCACACTGAAGCTTTCTTT
.	.	TRBV19	TRBJ1-2	CASRTGPYGYTF	TGTGCCAGTAGAACCGGGCCATATGGCTACACCTTC
.	few	TRBV29-1	TRBJ2-5	CSVGWGGRGETQYF	TGCAGCGTCGGCTGGGGGGGGCGGGGAGAGACCCAGTACTTC
TRBD2	.	TRBV5-1	TRBJ2-7	CASSLRAGGPSYEQYF	TGCGCCAGCAGCTTGCGCGCGGGAGGGCCATCCTACGAGCAGTACTTC
.	many	TRBV4-1	TRBJ1-5	CASSQEKGGSQPQHF	TGCGCCAGCAGCCAAGAAAAAGGAGGTTCTCAGCCCCAGCATTTT
TRBD1	.	TRBV10-3	TRBJ1-3	CAISETGGLSGNTIYF	TGTGCCATCAGTGAAACAGGGGGCCTCTCTGGAAACACCATATATTTT
.	many	TRBV7-9	TRBJ2-3	CASSGGQPDTQYF	TGTGCCAGCAGCGGCGGACAGCCAGATACGCAGTATTTT
TRBD1	many	TRBV18	TRBJ1-6	CASSRDSYNSPLHF	TGTGCCAGCTCACGGGACAGTTATAATTCACCCCTCCACTTT
.	many	TRBV20-1	TRBJ2-2	CSARQTRGTGELFF	TGCAGTGCTAGACAAACTAGGGGCACCGGGGAGCTGTTTTTT
.	many	TRBV12-5	TRBJ1-1	CASGWDVSMNTEAFF	TGTGCTAGTGGTTGGGACGTCAGCATGAACACTGAAGCTTTCTTT
TRBD2	many	TRBV24-1	TRBJ2-5	CATSKDAGVGKTQYF	TGTGCCACCAGTAAGGATGCGGGAGTTGGAAAGACCCAGTACTTC
.	many	TRBV27	TRBJ2-1	CASSPRAPSYNEQFF	TGTGCCAGCAGTCCCAGAGCACCCTCCTACAATGAGCAGTTCTTC